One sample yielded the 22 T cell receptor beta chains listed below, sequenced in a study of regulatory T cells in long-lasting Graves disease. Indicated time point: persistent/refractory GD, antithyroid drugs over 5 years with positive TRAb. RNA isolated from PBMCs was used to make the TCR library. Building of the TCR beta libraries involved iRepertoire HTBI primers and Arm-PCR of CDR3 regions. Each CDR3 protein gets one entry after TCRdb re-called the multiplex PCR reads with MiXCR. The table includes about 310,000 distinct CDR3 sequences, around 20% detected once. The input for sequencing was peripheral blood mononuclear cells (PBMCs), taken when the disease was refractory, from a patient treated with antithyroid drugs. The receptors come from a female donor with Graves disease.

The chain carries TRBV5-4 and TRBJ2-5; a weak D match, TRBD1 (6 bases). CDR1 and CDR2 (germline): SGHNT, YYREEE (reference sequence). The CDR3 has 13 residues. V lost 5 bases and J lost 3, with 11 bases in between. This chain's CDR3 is CASRYNREETQYF. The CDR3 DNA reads TGTGCCAGCAGGTATAACAGGGAAGAGACCCAGTACTTC. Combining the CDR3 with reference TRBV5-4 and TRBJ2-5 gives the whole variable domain ETGVTQSPTHLIKTRGQQVTLRCSSQSGHNTVSWYQQALGQGPQFIFQYYREEENGRGNFPPRFSGLQFPNYSSELNVNALELDDSALYLCASRYNREETQYFGPGTRLLVL.

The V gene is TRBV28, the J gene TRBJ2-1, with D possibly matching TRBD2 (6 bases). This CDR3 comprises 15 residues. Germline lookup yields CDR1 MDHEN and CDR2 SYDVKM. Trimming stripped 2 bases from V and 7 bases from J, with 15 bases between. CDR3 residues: CASSLRTADYNEQFF. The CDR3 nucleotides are TGTGCCAGCAGTTTAAGAACAGCGGACTATAATGAGCAGTTCTTC.

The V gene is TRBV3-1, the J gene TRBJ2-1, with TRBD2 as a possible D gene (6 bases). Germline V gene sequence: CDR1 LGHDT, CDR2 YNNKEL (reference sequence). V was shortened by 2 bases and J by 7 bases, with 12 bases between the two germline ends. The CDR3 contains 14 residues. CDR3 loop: CASSQQAGRNEQFF. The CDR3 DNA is TGTGCCAGCAGCCAACAGGCGGGGAGGAATGAGCAGTTCTTC.

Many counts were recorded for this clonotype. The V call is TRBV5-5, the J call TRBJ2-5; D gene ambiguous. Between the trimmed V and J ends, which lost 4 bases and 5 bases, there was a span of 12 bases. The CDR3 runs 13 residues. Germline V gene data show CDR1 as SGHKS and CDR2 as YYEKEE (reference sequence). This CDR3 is CASSPTSGETQYF. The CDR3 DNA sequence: TGTGCCAGCAGCCCCACCTCCGGGGAGACCCAGTACTTC. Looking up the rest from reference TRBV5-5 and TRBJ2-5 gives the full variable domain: DAGVTQSPTHLIKTRGQQVTLRCSPISGHKSVSWYQQVLGQGPQFIFQYYEKEERGRGNFPDRFSARQFPNYSSELNVNALLLGDSALYLCASSPTSGETQYFGPGTRLLVL.

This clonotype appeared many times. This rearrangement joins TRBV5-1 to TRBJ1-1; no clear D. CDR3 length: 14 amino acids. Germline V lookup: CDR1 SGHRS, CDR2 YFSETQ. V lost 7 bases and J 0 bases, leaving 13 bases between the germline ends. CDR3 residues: CASRFFGLNTEAFF. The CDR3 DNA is TGCGCCAGCCGGTTCTTTGGGCTGAACACTGAAGCTTTCTTT.

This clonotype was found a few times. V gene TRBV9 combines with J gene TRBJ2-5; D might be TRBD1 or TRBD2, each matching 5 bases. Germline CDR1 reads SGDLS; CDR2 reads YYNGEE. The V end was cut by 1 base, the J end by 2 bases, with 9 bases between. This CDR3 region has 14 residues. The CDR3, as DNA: TGTGCCAGCAGCGTACCCGGGACGCAAGAGACCCAGTACTTC. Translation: CASSVPGTQETQYF.

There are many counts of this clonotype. Here the CDR3 reads CASSSGLDYEQYF. For the CDR3, the DNA is TGTGCCAGCAGTTCCGGACTAGACTACGAGCAGTACTTC. The chain employs TRBV28 and TRBJ2-7; TRBD2 aligns across 7 bases. The germline CDR1 and CDR2 sequences are MDHEN and SYDVKM. The CDR3 consists of 13 residues. V trimming: 4 bases; J trimming: 3 bases; junction bases outside the gene matches: 3.

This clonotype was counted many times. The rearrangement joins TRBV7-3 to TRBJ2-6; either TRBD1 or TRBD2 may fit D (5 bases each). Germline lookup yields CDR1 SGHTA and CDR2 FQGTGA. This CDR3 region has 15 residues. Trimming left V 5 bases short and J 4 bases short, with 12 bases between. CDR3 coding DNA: TGTGCCAGCAGCCAGGGACCGCAAGGGGCCAACGTCCTGACTTTC. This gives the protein CASSQGPQGANVLTF. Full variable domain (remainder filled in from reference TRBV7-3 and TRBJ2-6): GAGVSQTPSNKVTEKGKYVELRCDPISGHTALYWYRQSLGQGPEFLIYFQGTGAADDSGLPNDRFFAVRPEGSVSTLKIQRTERGDSAVYLCASSQGPQGANVLTFGAGSRLTVL.

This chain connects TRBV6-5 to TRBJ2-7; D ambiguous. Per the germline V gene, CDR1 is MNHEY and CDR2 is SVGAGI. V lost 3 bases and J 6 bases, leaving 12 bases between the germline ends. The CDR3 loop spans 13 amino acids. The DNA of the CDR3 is TGTGCCAGCAGTTATCTTAGAGTTCCCGAGCAGTACTTC. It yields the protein CASSYLRVPEQYF.

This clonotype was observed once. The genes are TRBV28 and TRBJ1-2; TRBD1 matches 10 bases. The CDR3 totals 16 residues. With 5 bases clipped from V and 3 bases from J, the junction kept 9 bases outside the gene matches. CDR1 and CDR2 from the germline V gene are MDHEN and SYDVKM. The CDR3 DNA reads TGTGCCAGCAGTCAGGCGGGGACAGGGGTAGACTATGGCTACACCTTC. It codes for CASSQAGTGVDYGYTF.

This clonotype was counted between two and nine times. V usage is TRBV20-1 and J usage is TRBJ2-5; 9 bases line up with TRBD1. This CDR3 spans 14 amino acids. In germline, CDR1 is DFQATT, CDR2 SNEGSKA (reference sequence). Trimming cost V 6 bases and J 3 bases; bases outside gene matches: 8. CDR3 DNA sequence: TGCAGTGCCCGCGGACAGGGGCGGGAAGAGACCCAGTACTTC. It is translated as CSARGQGREETQYF.

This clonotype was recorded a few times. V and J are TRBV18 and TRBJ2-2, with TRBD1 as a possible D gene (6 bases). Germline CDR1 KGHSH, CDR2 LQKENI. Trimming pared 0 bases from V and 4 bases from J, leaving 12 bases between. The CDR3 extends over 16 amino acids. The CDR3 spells CASSPPGQSGTGELFF. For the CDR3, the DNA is TGTGCCAGCTCACCACCGGGACAATCGGGCACCGGGGAGCTGTTTTTT.

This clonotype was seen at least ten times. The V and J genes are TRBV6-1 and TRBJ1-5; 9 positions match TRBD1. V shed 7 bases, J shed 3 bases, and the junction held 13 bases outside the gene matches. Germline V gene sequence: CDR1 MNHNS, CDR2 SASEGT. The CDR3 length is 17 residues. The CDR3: CASTWGTGKGTNQPQHF. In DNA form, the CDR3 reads TGTGCCAGCACGTGGGGGACAGGGAAGGGAACCAATCAGCCCCAGCATTTT.

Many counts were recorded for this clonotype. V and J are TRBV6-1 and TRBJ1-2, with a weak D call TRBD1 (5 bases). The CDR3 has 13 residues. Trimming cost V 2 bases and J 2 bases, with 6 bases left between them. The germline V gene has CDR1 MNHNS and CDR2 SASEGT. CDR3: CASSEQGNYGYTF. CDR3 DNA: TGTGCCAGCAGTGAACAGGGCAACTATGGCTACACCTTC.

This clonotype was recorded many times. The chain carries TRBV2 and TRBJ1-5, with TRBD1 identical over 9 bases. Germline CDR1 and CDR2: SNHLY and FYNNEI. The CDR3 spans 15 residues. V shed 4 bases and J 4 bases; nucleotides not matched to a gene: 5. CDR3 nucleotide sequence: TGTGCCAGCAGTGGTATGACAGGGGGTAATCAGCCCCAGCATTTT. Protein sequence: CASSGMTGGNQPQHF. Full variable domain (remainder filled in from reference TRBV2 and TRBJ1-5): EPEVTQTPSHQVTQMGQEVILRCVPISNHLYFYWYRQILGQKVEFLVSFYNNEISEKSEIFDDQFSVERPDGSNFTLKIRSTKLEDSAMYFCASSGMTGGNQPQHFGDGTRLSIL.

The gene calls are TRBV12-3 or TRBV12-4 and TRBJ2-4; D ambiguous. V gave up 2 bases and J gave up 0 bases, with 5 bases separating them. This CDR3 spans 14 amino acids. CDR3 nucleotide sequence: TGTGCCAGCAGTTTACGGCTAGCCAAAAACATTCAGTACTTC. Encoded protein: CASSLRLAKNIQYF.

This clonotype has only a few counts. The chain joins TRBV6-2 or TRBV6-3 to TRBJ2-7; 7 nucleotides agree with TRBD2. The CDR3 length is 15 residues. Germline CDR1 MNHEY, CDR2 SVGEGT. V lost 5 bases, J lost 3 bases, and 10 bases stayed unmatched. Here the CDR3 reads CASSAEGGAVYEQYF. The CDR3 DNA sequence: TGTGCCAGCAGTGCTGAGGGAGGGGCGGTCTACGAGCAGTACTTC.

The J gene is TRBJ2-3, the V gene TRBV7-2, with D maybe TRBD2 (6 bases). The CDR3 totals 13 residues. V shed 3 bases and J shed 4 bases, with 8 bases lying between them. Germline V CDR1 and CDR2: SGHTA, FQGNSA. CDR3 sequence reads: CASSFAGPDTQYF. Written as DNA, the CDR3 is TGTGCCAGCAGCTTCGCGGGGCCAGATACGCAGTATTTT.

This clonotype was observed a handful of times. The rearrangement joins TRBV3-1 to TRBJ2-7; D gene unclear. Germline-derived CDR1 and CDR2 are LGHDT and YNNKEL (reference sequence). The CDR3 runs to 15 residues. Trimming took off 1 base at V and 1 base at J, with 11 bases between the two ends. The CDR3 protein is CASSQGADLSYEQYF. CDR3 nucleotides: TGTGCCAGCAGCCAAGGGGCCGACTTATCCTACGAGCAGTACTTC.

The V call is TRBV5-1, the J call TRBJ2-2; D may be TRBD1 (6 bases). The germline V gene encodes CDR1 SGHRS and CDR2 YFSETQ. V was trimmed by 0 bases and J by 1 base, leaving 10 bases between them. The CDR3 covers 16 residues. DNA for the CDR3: TGCGCCAGCAGCTTGGGGGGACACCTGAACACCGGGGAGCTGTTTTTT. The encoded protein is CASSLGGHLNTGELFF.

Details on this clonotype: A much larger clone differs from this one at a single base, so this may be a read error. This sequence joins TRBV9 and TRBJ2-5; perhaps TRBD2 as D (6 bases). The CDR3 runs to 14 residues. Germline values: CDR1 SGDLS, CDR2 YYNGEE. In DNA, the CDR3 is TGTGCCTGCAGCGTAGGCGGGGTAAAGGAGACCCAGTACTTC. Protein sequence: CACSVGGVKETQYF.

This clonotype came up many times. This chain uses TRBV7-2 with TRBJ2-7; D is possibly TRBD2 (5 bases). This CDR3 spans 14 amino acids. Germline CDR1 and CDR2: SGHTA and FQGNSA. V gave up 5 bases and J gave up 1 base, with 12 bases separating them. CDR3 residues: CASSPGSGSYEQYF. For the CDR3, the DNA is TGTGCCAGCAGCCCCGGAAGCGGTTCCTACGAGCAGTACTTC.